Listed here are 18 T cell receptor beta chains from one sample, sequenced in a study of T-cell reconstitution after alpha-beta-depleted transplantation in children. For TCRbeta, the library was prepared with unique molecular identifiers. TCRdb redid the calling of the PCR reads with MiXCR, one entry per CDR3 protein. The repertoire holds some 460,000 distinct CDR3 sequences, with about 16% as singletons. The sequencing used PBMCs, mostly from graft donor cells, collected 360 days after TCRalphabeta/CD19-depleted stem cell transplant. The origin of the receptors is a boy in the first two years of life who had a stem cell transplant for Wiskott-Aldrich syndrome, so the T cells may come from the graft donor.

CDR3 residues: CASRPPGNTGELFF. In nucleotides, the CDR3 is TGCGCCAGCCGCCCCCCGGGGAACACCGGGGAGCTGTTTTTT. The rearrangement links TRBV5-1 to TRBJ2-2; unclear D gene. Between the trimmed V and J ends, which lost 7 bases and 1 base, there was a span of 11 bases. This CDR3 is 14 amino acids long. The germline V gene has CDR1 SGHRS and CDR2 YFSETQ.

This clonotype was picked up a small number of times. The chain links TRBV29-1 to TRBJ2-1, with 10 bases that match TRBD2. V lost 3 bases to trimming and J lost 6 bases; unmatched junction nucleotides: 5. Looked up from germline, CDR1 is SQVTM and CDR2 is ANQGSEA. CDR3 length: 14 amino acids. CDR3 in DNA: TGCAGCGTTGACCTAGCGGGAGCCGTCAATGAGCAGTTCTTC. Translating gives CSVDLAGAVNEQFF.

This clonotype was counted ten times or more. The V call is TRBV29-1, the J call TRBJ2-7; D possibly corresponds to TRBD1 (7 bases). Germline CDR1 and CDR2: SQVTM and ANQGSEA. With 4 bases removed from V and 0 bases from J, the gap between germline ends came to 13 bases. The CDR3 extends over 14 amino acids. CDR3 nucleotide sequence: TGCAGCGTTGTAGGACAGGAGGGCTCCTACGAGCAGTACTTC. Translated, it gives CSVVGQEGSYEQYF.

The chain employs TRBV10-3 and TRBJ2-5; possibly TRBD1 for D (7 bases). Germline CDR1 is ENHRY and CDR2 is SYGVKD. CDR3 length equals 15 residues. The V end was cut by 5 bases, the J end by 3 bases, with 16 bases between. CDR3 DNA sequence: TGTGCCATCAGTAGACAGGGAGGAAGGGAAGAGACCCAGTACTTC. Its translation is CAISRQGGREETQYF.

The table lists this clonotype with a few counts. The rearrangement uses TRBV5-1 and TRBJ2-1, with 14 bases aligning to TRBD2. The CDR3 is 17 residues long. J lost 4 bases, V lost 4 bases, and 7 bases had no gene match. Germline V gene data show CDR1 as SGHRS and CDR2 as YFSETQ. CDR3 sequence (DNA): TGCGCCAGCAGCCCCCGGACTAGCGGGGGGATTTACAATGAGCAGTTCTTC. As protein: CASSPRTSGGIYNEQFF. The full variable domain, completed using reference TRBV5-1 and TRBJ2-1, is KAGVTQTPRYLIKTRGQQVTLSCSPISGHRSVSWYQQTPGQGLQFLFEYFSETQRNKGNFPGRFSGRQFSNSRSEMNVSTLELGDSALYLCASSPRTSGGIYNEQFFGPGTRLTVL.

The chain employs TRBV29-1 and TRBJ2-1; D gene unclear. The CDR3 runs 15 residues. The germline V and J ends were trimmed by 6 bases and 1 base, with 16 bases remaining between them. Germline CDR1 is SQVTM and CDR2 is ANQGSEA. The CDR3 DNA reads TGCAGCGTCCCGAAGTTAGTGAGTTCCTACAATGAGCAGTTCTTC. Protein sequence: CSVPKLVSSYNEQFF.

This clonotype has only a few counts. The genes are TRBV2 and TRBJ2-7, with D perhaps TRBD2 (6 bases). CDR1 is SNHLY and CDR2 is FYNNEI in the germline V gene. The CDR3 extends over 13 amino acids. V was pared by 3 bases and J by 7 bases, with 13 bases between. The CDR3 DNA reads TGTGCCAGCAGTGAGCTGGCGGGGACTGAGCAGTACTTC. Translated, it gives CASSELAGTEQYF.

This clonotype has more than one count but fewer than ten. DNA for the CDR3: TGTGCCAGCAGTTTAGCGCCTCGACCGGGGCGGACATCCGTCCAAGAGACCCAGTACTTC. It codes for CASSLAPRPGRTSVQETQYF. V and J are TRBV27 and TRBJ2-5; the D gene could be TRBD1 or TRBD2 (5 bases each). V lost 2 bases and J lost 1, with 26 bases in between. The CDR3 is made up of 20 amino acids. Germline CDR1 reads MNHEY; CDR2 reads SMNVEV (reference sequence).

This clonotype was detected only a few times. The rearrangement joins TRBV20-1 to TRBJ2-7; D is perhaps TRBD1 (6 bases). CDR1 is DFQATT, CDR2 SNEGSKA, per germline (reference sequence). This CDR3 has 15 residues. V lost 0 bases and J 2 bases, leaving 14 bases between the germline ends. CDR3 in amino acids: CSARDRTVPTYEQYF. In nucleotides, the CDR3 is TGCAGTGCTAGAGATCGGACAGTCCCGACCTACGAGCAGTACTTC.

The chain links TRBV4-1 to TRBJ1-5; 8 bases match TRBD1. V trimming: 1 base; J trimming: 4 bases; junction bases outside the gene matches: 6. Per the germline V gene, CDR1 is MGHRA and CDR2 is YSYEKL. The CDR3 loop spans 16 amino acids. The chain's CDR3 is CASSQAHDRGNQPQHF. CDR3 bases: TGCGCCAGCAGCCAAGCCCATGACAGGGGAAATCAGCCCCAGCATTTT.

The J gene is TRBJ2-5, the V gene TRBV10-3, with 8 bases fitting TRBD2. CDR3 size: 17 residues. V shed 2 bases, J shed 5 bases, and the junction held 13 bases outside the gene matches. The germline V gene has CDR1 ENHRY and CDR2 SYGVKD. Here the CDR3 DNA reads TGTGCCATCAGTGAGGACGGTCGGCGGGGGGACGGGGAGACCCAGTACTTC. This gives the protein CAISEDGRRGDGETQYF.

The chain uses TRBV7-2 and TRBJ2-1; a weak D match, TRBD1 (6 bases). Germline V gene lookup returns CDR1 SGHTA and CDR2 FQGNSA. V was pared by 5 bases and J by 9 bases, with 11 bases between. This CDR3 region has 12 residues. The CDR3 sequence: CASSPYRVEQFF. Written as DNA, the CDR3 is TGTGCCAGCAGCCCTTACAGGGTTGAGCAGTTCTTC.

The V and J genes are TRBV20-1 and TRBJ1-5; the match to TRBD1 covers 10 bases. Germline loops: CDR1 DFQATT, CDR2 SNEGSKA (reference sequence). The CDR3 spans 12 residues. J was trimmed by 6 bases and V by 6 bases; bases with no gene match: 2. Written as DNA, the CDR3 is TGCAGTGCCAGACAGGGGGCTCAGCCCCAGCATTTT. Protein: CSARQGAQPQHF.

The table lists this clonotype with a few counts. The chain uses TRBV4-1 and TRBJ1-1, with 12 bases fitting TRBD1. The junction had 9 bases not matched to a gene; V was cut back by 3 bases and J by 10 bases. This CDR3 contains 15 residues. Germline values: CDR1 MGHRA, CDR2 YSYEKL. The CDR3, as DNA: TGCGCCAGCAGCCAGCCTCCAAGGGACAGGGGGCGAGCTTTCTTT. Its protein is CASSQPPRDRGRAFF.

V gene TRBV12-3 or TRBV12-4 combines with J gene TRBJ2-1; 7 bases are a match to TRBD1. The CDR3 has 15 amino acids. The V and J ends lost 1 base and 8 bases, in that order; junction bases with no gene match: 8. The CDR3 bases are TGTGCCAGCAGTTTAGAGAGGGGGCCTAGGGATGAGCAGTTCTTC. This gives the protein CASSLERGPRDEQFF.

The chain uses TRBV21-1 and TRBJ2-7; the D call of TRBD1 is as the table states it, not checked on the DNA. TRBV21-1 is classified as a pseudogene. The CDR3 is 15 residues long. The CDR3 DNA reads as TGTGCCAGCAGCCTGCCCGGGACAGGGGGGGGGGAGCAGTACTTC. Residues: CASSLPGTGGGEQYF.

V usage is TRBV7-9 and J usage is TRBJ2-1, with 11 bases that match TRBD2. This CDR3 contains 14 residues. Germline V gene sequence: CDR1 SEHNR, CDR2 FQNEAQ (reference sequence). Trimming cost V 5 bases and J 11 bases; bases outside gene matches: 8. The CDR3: CASSQDTSGSKQFF. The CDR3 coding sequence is TGTGCCAGCAGCCAGGACACTAGCGGGAGTAAGCAGTTCTTC.

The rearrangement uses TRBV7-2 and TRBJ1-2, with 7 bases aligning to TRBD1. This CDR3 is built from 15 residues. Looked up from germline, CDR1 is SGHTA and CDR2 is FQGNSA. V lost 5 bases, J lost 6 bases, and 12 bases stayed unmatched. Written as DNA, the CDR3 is TGTGCCAGCAGCCCCGCGGGAGGGGGCCGTAATGGCTACACCTTC. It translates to CASSPAGGGRNGYTF.